In this sample, the clone carrying this TCR beta chain turned up a few times. Its matching antigen is unknown. This entry belongs to a study of OX40 agonist ivuxolimab in advanced cancers. Study overall: Age averaged around 58 years (range about 23 to 80), and just over 80% were male. The study's findings and limits: Compared with CD4+, CD8+ T cells on average had more expanded clones. Also showing low normalized T-cell clonal expansion were some of the nonresponders.

Here immunoSEQ multiplex PCR was the method, and the copy in TCRdb shows in-frame clones only, minus some. The table lists more than 50,000 clones, 84% of them singletons. In germline, CDR1 is SNHLY, CDR2 FYNNEI. Trimming pared 5 bases from V and 1 base from J, leaving 17 bases between. The CDR3 consists of 16 residues. The sequence derives from an adult with an advanced solid tumor such as melanoma, head and neck, liver or kidney cancer. J is TRBJ1-1 and V is TRBV2; D might be TRBD1 (5 bases). This material consisted of CD4+ or CD8+ T cells sorted from blood, taken in a trial of the OX40 agonist ivuxolimab. CDR3 amino acids: CASSSSRQSRNTEAFF. The CDR3 DNA reads TGTGCCAGCAGTTCATCCCGACAGTCGCGGAACACTGAAGCTTTCTTT.